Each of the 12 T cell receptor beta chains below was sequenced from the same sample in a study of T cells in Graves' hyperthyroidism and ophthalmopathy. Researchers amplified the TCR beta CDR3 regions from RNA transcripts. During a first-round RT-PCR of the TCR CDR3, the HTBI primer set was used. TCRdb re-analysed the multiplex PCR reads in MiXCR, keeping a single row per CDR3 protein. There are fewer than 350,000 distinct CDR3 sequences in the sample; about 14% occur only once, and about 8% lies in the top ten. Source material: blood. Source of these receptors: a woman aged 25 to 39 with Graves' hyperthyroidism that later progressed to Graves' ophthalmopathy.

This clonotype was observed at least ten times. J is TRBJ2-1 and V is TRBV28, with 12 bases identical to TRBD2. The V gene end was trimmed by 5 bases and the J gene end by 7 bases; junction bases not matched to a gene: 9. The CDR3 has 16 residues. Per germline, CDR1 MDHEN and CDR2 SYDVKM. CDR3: CASSTKLAGGGNEQFF. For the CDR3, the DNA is TGTGCCAGCAGTACCAAACTAGCGGGAGGCGGTAATGAGCAGTTCTTC.

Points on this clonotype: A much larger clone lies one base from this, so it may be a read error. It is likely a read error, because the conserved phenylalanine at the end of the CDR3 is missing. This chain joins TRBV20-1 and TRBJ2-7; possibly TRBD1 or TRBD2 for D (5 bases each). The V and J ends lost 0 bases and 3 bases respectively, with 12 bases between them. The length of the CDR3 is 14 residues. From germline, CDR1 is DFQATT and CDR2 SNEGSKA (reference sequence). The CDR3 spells CSAREQDSYYEQYL. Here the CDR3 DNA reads TGCAGTGCTAGAGAACAGGACTCCTACTACGAGCAGTACCTC.

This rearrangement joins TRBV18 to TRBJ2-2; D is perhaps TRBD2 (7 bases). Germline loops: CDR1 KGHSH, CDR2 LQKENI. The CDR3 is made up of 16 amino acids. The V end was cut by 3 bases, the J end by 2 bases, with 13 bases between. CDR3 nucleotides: TGTGCCAGCTCACCGTCGGGGGGACACAACACCGGGGAGCTGTTTTTT. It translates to CASSPSGGHNTGELFF.

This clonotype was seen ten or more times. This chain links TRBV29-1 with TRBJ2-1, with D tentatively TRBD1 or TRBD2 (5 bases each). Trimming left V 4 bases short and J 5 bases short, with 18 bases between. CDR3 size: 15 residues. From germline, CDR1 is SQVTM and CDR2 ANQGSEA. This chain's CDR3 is CSVVRTRMGDNEQFF. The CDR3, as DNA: TGCAGCGTTGTCCGCACTAGAATGGGGGACAATGAGCAGTTCTTC.

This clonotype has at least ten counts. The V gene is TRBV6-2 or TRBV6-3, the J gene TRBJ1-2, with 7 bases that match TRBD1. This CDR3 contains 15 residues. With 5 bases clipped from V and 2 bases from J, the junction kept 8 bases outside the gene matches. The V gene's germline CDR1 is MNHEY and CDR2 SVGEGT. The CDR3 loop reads CASSKDRLLNYGYTF. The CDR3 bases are TGTGCCAGCAGTAAGGACAGGCTGCTCAACTATGGCTACACCTTC.

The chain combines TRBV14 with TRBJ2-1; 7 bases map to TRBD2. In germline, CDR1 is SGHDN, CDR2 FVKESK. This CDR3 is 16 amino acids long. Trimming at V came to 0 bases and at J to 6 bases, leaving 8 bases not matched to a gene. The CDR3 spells CASSQDPGLGANEQFF. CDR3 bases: TGTGCCAGCAGCCAAGATCCCGGACTAGGAGCCAATGAGCAGTTCTTC.

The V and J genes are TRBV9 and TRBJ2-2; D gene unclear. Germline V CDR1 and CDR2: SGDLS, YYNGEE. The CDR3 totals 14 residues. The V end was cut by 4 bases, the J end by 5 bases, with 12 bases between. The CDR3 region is CASSRRADTGELFF. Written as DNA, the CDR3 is TGTGCCAGCAGCCGCCGGGCGGATACCGGGGAGCTGTTTTTT.

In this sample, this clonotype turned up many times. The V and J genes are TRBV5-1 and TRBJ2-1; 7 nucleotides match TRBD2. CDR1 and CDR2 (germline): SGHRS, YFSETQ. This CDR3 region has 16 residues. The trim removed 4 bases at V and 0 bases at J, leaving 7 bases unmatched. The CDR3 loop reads CASSDTSAYSYNEQFF. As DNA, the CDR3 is TGCGCCAGCAGCGATACTAGCGCCTACTCCTACAATGAGCAGTTCTTC. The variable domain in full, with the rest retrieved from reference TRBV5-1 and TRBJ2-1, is KAGVTQTPRYLIKTRGQQVTLSCSPISGHRSVSWYQQTPGQGLQFLFEYFSETQRNKGNFPGRFSGRQFSNSRSEMNVSTLELGDSALYLCASSDTSAYSYNEQFFGPGTRLTVL.

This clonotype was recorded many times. The CDR3 here is CASCPEPGLKSGYTF. The CDR3 nucleotides read TGTGCCAGCTGTCCCGAACCGGGACTGAAGTCAGGCTACACCTTC. The chain uses TRBV2 and TRBJ1-2, with a weak D call TRBD1 (5 bases). The V gene lost 8 bases and the J gene lost 8 bases, with 24 bases spanning the gap. Germline V gene sequence: CDR1 SNHLY, CDR2 FYNNEI. The CDR3 is 15 residues long.

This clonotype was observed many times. The CDR3 spells CASSLDVGGNTIYF. Here the CDR3 DNA reads TGTGCCAGCAGTTTAGATGTGGGGGGAAACACCATATATTTT. The V call is TRBV28, the J call TRBJ1-3; D remains ambiguous. CDR3 length: 14 residues. V was trimmed by 2 bases and J by 4 bases, leaving 9 bases between them. Germline V gives CDR1 MDHEN, CDR2 SYDVKM. Variable domain in full (rest from reference TRBV28 and TRBJ1-3): DVKVTQSSRYLVKRTGEKVFLECVQDMDHENMFWYRQDPGLGLRLIYFSYDVKMKEKGDIPEGYSVSREKKERFSLILESASTNQTSMYLCASSLDVGGNTIYFGEGSWLTVV.

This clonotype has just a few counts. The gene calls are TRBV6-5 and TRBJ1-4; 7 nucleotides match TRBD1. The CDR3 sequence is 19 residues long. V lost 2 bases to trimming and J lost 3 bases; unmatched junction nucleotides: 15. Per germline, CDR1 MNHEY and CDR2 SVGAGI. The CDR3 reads CASSYRPPQGVIANEKLFF. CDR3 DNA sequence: TGTGCCAGCAGTTACCGACCCCCCCAGGGGGTAATAGCTAATGAAAAACTGTTTTTT.

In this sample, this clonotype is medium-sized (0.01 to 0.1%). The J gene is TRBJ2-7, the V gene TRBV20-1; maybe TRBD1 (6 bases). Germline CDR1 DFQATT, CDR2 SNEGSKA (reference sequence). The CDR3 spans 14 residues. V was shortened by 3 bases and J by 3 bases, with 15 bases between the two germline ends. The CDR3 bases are TGCAGTGCTAGCCCACAGGGAAGGTACTACGAGCAGTACTTC. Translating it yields CSASPQGRYYEQYF.